This record looks at one T cell receptor beta chain sequence and its context. The target antigen is unknown. UMI labels and 5' RACE were used to prepare the TRB cDNA libraries. TCRdb processed the 5' RACE reads again and assigns one entry to each CDR3 protein, with no DNA. The sample includes some 150,000 distinct CDR3 sequences. Germline lookup yields CDR1 MNHNY and CDR2 SVGAGI (reference sequence). The CDR3 covers 15 residues. The data were taken from a study of CXCR3-negative and CXCR3-positive naive CD8 T cells. Across the study: A total of 120 million to 150 million TRB reads was generated, with about 1.5 +/- 0.3 million per library.

Study-level points and caveats: Greater hydrophobicity was found in TRB CDR3s of CXCR3-positive naive cells than of CXCR3-negative naive cells. Naive subsets were similarly diverse, while memory CD8+ repertoires were much less diverse.

The clonotype originates from a human donor in good health. Some clones in this sample may be carry-over from other donors' samples. J is TRBJ2-1 and V is TRBV6-6; TCRdb gives TRBD2 as the D gene, but with no DNA this cannot be confirmed. Sequenced material: naive CXCR3+ CD8+ T cells from blood. The subset denotes: CD45RO-CCR7+CD27+CD95- naive CD8+ T cells expressing CXCR3 (TNR3+). CDR3 protein: CASSSSGGLGDEQFF.